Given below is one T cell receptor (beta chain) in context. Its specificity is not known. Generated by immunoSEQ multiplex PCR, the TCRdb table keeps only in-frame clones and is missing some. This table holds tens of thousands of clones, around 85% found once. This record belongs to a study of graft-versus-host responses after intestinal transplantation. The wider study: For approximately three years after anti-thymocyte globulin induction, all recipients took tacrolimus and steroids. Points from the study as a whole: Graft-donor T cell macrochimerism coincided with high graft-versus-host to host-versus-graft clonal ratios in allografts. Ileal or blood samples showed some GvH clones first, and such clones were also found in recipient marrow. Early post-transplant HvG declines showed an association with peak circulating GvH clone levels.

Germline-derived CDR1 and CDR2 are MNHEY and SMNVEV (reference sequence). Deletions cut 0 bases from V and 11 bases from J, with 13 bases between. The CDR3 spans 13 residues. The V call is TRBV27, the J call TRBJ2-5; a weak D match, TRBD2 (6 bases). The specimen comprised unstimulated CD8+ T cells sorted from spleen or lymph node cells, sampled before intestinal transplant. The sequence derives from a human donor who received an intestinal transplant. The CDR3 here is CASSLSWASAQYF. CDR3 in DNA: TGTGCCAGCAGTTTATCGTGGGCTAGCGCTCAGTACTTC.